This T cell receptor beta chain derives from a study of T cell clones after liver transplantation. In the study overall: Post-transplant blood was tracked for graft-donor-reactive T cell clones identified in a pre-transplant mixed lymphocyte reaction.

Trimming took 1 base from V and 3 from J, leaving 12 bases between them. CDR3 length: 15 amino acids. The germline CDR1 and CDR2 sequences are SGHTA and FQGNSA. Sequenced by immunoSEQ multiplex PCR; TCRdb stores in-frame clones only, minus some. The profile shows some 45,000 clones, around 84% of them singletons. The TCR sequence derives from a human patient who received a liver transplant. Some of the T cells might come from the graft donor. This specimen was CD4+ T cells from blood, taken 24 months after liver transplant. The gene calls are TRBV7-2 and TRBJ1-2; D is ambiguous. The CDR3 sequence is CASSLVAGLDYGYTF. Here the CDR3 DNA reads TGTGCCAGCAGCTTAGTCGCCGGGTTGGACTATGGCTACACCTTC.